Listed below are T cell receptor beta chains from one sample, sequenced in a study of T-cell memory formation after mild COVID-19. MiXCR, applied by TCRdb to the 5' RACE reads, yields one record per CDR3 protein. This table has hundreds of thousands of distinct CDR3 sequences, roughly a fifth appearing once. Sequencing used PBMCs or a T cell subset sorted from them (not recorded which). The receptors derive from a man younger than 35 who had mild COVID-19 (a few samples of this study predate the infection). Cell type and time point are not known. Each CDR3 is given with its conserved first and last residue. The order of the fields is D gene, CDR3 length, clone size, V gene, J gene, CDR3 DNA, CDR3 protein. A D gene is named only where the DNA matches it firmly. For some rows the clone size is stated as once, few or many, or as a class when expanded; others skip it.

>TRBD2|18|once|TRBV7-3|TRBJ2-3
TGTGCCAGCAGCTTAATGGGGCTAGCGGGGGCCTCCACAGATACGCAGTATTTT
CASSLMGLAGASTDTQYF
>NA|13|NA|TRBV6-5|TRBJ2-4
TGTGCCAGCAGGGGTATAGCCAAAAACATTCAGTACTTC
CASRGIAKNIQYF
>NA|12|few|TRBV20-1|TRBJ2-5
TGCAGTGCGCCGACTTGGGCGGAGACCCAGTACTTC
CSAPTWAETQYF
>NA|15|NA|TRBV20-1|TRBJ2-1
TGCAGTGCTAGTGTGGAGGACAGCGGCGACAATGAGCAGTTCTTC
CSASVEDSGDNEQFF
>TRBD1|18|NA|TRBV5-1|TRBJ1-6
TGCGCCAGCAGCCCGGGGCTGGTTCGGGACAGGGGCAATTCACCCCTCCACTTT
CASSPGLVRDRGNSPLHF
>NA|15|NA|TRBV19|TRBJ1-2
TGTGCCAGTAGTAGGAGTTCCATAGCTAACTATGGCTACACCTTC
CASSRSSIANYGYTF
>NA|14|few|TRBV4-1|TRBJ2-2
TGCGCCAGCAGCCCTAAGCGGGCCACCGGGGAGCTGTTTTTT
CASSPKRATGELFF
>NA|12|NA|TRBV10-3|TRBJ1-4
TGTGCCATCGGTGGAGGGGAGGAAAAACTGTTTTTT
CAIGGGEEKLFF
>NA|14|NA|TRBV5-1|TRBJ1-1
TGCGCCAGCAGCCCTGGAGGGGTTGACACTGAAGCTTTCTTT
CASSPGGVDTEAFF
>TRBD1|14|few|TRBV5-1|TRBJ1-1
TGCGCCAGCAGCCCAAAGGGGGCGAACACTGAAGCTTTCTTT
CASSPKGANTEAFF
>NA|14|NA|TRBV12-3/TRBV12-4|TRBJ1-1
TGTGCCAGCAGGTCGGGGATCCCGAACACTGAAGCTTTCTTT
CASRSGIPNTEAFF
>NA|12|once|TRBV20-1|TRBJ1-5
TGCAGTGCTAGCAATAGCAATCAGCCCCAGCATTTT
CSASNSNQPQHF
>TRBD1|16|NA|TRBV7-9|TRBJ1-5
TGTGCCAGCAGCTTCGTAGGGGGCAATGGCAATCAGCCCCAGCATTTT
CASSFVGGNGNQPQHF
>NA|16|few|TRBV7-2|TRBJ1-1
TGTGCCAGCAGCTTGCCCCGGGGGTTTGGGAACACTGAAGCTTTCTTT
CASSLPRGFGNTEAFF
>NA|15|few|TRBV3-1|TRBJ2-1
TGTGCCAGCACCCTTGGGATGGGGACTCTCGATGAGCAGTTCTTC
CASTLGMGTLDEQFF
>NA|14|NA|TRBV12-3/TRBV12-4|TRBJ1-1
TGTGCCAGCAGTTTACCCCCACAGGGCTCTGAAGCTTTCTTT
CASSLPPQGSEAFF
>NA|15|many|TRBV5-6|TRBJ2-1
TGTGCCAGCAGCCTTTGGGGGGGCCGTTACAATGAGCAGTTCTTC
CASSLWGGRYNEQFF
>TRBD2|18|NA|TRBV12-3/TRBV12-4|TRBJ2-3
TGTGCCAGCAGTCCACCGGGACTAGCGGGGGGTAGCACAGATACGCAGTATTTT
CASSPPGLAGGSTDTQYF
>NA|15|few|TRBV4-3|TRBJ1-6
TGCGCCAGGGATCAAGGGGAGGGAGGCAATTCACCCCTCCACTTT
CARDQGEGGNSPLHF
>TRBD2|14|NA|TRBV30|TRBJ2-7
TGTGCCTGGAGTCGGAGCAGCGGGGGTTACGAGCAGTACTTC
CAWSRSSGGYEQYF
>NA|13|NA|TRBV4-1|TRBJ1-2
TGCGCCAGCAGCCAAGCCAGTGATACGGGCTACACCTTC
CASSQASDTGYTF
>NA|12|NA|TRBV11-2|TRBJ2-3
TGTGCCAGCAGCTTAGATGCGAGGACGCAGTATTTT
CASSLDARTQYF
>NA|16|NA|TRBV6-1|TRBJ1-5
TGTGCCAGCAGTCTTACGGACTTTAATAGCAATCAGCCCCAGCATTTT
CASSLTDFNSNQPQHF
>TRBD2|18|few|TRBV4-2|TRBJ2-3
TGTGCCAGCAGCCAAGATCGGCTAGCGGGGGCTCGGGTAGATACGCAGTATTTT
CASSQDRLAGARVDTQYF
>TRBD1|15|NA|TRBV20-1|TRBJ1-4
TGCAGTGCTGAGAACCCGGGACAGGGGTATGAAAAACTGTTTTTT
CSAENPGQGYEKLFF
>NA|12|few|TRBV19|TRBJ1-2
TGTGCCAGTAGTTGGAGAGGGGATGGCTACACCTTC
CASSWRGDGYTF
>TRBD1|15|NA|TRBV20-1|TRBJ2-7
TGCAGTGCTAGGGTTCCGGGACAGGGATTCAACGAGCAGTACTTC
CSARVPGQGFNEQYF
>NA|15|NA|TRBV7-2|TRBJ1-5
TGTGCCAGCAGCTTTGGGCTCCCCGGGAGTTGGTCCCAGCATTTT
CASSFGLPGSWSQHF
>NA|12|few|TRBV5-1|TRBJ2-1
TGCGCCAGCAGCGTTCCGGGCAATGAGCAGTTCTTC
CASSVPGNEQFF
>NA|15|many|TRBV9|TRBJ2-5
TGTGCCAGCAGCAATACAGGTCGCGGACAAGAGACCCAGTACTTC
CASSNTGRGQETQYF
>TRBD1|13|once|TRBV7-9|TRBJ1-1
TGTGCCAGCAGCTCTCCCACAGGGGCTGAAGCTTTCTTT
CASSSPTGAEAFF
>NA|13|NA|TRBV5-1|TRBJ1-1
TGCGCCAGCAGGAGGGATCAGGGCACTGAAGCTTTCTTT
CASRRDQGTEAFF
>NA|16|few|TRBV7-2|TRBJ1-4
TGTGCCAGCAGCCCCTGGGGCGGGTTCCCGGATGGAAAACTGTTTTTT
CASSPWGGFPDGKLFF
>NA|20|NA|TRBV20-1|TRBJ1-6
TGCAGTGCTAGAGCGTTCGGAGAACAGGCCTTTAGCTCCTATAATTCACCCCTCCACTTT
CSARAFGEQAFSSYNSPLHF
>NA|18|NA|TRBV4-2|TRBJ2-3
TGTGCCAGCAGCCCACCACCTGGCCTAATATCTAGCACAGATACGCAGTATTTT
CASSPPPGLISSTDTQYF
>NA|12|NA|TRBV29-1|TRBJ1-5
TGCAGCGTCAGGGGTAGCAATCAGCCCCAGCATTTT
CSVRGSNQPQHF
>TRBD1|11|few|TRBV29-1|TRBJ1-1
TGCAGCGTGGGACAGGGCGAGGGAGCTTTCTTT
CSVGQGEGAFF
>TRBD1|14|NA|TRBV5-1|TRBJ2-5
TGCGCCAGCAGCTCCGGGACAGGGGGAGAGACCCAGTACTTC
CASSSGTGGETQYF
>NA|17|few|TRBV7-3|TRBJ2-2
TGTGCCAGCAGCCCTCGAGGAGGGGGCTGGAACACCGGGGAGCTGTTTTTT
CASSPRGGGWNTGELFF